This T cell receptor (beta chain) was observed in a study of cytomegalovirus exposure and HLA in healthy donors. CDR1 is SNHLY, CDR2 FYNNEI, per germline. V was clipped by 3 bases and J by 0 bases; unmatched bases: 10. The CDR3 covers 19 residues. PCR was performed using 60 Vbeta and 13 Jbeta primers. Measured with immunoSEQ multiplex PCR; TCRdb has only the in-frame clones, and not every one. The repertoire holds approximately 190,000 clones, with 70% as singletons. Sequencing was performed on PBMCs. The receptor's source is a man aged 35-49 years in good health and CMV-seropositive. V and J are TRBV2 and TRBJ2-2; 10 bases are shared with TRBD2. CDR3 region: CASSDLIAGGFANTGELFF. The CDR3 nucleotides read TGTGCCAGCAGTGACCTCATAGCGGGGGGCTTCGCGAACACCGGGGAGCTGTTTTTT.